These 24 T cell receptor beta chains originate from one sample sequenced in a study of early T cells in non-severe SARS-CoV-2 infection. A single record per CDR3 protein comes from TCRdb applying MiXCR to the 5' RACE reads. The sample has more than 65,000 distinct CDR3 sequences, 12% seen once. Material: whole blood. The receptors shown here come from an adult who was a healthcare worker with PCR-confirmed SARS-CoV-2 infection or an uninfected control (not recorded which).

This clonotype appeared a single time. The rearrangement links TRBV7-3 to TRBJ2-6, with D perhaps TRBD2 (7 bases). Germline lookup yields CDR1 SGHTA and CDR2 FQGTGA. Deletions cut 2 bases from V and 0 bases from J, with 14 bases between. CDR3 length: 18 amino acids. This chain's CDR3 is CASSLSPRGASGANVLTF. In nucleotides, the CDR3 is TGTGCCAGCAGCTTATCCCCTCGGGGGGCCTCTGGGGCCAACGTCCTGACTTTC.

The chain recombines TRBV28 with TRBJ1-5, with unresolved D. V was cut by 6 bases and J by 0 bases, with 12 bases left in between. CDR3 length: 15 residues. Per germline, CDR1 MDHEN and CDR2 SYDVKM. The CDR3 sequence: CASSRASHSNQPQHF. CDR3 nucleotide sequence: TGTGCCAGCAGCCGAGCCAGCCATAGCAATCAGCCCCAGCATTTT.

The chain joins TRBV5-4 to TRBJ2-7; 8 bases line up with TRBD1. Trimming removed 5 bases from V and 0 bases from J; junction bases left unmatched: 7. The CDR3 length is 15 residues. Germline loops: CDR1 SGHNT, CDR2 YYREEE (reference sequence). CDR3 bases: TGTGCCAGCAGTACGAGACAGGGGAGCTCCTACGAGCAGTACTTC. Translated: CASSTRQGSSYEQYF.

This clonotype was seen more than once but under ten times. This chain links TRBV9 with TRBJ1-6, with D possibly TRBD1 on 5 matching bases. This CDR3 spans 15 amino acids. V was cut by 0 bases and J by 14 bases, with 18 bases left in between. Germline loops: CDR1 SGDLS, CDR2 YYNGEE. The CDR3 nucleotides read TGTGCCAGCAGCGTAGGGGGACGTACCCCCCTCACCCTCCACTTT. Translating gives CASSVGGRTPLTLHF.

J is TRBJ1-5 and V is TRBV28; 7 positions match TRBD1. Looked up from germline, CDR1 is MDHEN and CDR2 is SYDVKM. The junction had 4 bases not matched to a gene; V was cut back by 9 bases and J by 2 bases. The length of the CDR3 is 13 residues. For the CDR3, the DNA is TGTGCCAGTTCGACAGGGCGCAATCAGCCCCAGCATTTT. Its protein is CASSTGRNQPQHF.

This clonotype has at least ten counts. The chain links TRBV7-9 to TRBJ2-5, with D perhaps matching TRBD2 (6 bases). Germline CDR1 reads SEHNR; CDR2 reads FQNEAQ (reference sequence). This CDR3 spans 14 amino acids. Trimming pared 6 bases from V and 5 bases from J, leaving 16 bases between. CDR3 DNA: TGTGCCAGCAGTTCAGCGGGTCCTTGGGAGACCCAGTACTTC. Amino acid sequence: CASSSAGPWETQYF.

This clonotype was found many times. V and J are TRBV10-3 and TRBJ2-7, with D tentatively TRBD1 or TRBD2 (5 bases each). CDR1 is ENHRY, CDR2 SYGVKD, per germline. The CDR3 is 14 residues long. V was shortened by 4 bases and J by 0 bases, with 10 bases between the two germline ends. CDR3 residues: CAISAGTASYEQYF. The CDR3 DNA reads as TGTGCCATCAGTGCCGGGACGGCCTCCTACGAGCAGTACTTC.

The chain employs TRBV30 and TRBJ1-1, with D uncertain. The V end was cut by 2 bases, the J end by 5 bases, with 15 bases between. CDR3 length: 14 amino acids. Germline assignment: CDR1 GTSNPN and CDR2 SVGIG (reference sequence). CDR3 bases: TGTGCCTGGAGTACGACGATGGGAAGGACTGAAGCTTTCTTT. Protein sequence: CAWSTTMGRTEAFF.

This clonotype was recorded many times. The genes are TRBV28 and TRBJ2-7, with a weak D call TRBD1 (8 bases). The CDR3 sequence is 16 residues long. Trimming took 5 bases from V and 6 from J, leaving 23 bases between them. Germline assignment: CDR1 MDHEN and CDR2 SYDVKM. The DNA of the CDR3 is TGTGCCAGCAGTGCGGGACAGGCCCTGTGGGAGGGCGAGCAGTACTTC. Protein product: CASSAGQALWEGEQYF.

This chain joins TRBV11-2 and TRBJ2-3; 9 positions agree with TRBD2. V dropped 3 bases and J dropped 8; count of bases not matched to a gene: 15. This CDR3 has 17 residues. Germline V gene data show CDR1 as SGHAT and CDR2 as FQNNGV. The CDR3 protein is CASSFALTSGPWVTQYF. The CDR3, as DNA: TGTGCCAGCAGCTTCGCTCTTACTAGCGGGCCATGGGTTACGCAGTATTTT. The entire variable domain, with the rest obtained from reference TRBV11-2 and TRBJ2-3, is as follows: EAGVAQSPRYKIIEKRQSVAFWCNPISGHATLYWYQQILGQGPKLLIQFQNNGVVDDSQLPKDRFSAERLKGVDSTLKIQPAKLEDSAVYLCASSFALTSGPWVTQYFGPGTRLTVL.

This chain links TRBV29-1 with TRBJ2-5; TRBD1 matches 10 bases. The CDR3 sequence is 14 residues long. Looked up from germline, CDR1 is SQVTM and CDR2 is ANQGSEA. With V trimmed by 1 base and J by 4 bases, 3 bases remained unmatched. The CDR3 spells CSVEGGDRGETQYF. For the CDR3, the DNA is TGCAGCGTTGAAGGGGGGGACAGGGGAGAGACCCAGTACTTC.

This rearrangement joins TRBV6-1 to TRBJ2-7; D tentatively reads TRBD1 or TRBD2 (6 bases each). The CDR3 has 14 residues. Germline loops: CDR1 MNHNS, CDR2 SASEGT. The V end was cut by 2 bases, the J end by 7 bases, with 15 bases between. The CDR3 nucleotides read TGTGCCAGCAGTGAATGGGGGGCTCCGTCGGAGCAGTACTTC. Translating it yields CASSEWGAPSEQYF.

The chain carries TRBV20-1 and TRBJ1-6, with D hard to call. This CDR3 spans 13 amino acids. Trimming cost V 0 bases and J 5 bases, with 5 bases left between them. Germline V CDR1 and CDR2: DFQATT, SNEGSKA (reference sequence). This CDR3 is CSARDGHNSPLHF. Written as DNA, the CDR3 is TGCAGTGCTAGAGATGGGCATAATTCACCCCTCCACTTT.

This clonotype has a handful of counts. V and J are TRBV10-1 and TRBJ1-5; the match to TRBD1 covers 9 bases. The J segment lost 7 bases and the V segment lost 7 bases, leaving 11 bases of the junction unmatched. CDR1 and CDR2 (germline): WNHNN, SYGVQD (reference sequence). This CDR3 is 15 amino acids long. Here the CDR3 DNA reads TGCGCCAGCAACCCGCCGGGACAGGGTTGCCAGCCCCAGCATTTT. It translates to CASNPPGQGCQPQHF.

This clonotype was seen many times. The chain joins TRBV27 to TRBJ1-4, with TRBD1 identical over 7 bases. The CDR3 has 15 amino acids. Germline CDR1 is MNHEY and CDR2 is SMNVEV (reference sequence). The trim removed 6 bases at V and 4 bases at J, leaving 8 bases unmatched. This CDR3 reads CASSPTGQLNEKLFF. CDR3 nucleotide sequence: TGTGCCAGCAGCCCTACGGGACAGCTTAATGAAAAACTGTTTTTT. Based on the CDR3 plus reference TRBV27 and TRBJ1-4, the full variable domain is EAQVTQNPRYLITVTGKKLTVTCSQNMNHEYMSWYRQDPGLGLRQIYYSMNVEVTDKGDVPEGYKVSRKEKRNFPLILESPSPNQTSLYFCASSPTGQLNEKLFFGSGTQLSVL.

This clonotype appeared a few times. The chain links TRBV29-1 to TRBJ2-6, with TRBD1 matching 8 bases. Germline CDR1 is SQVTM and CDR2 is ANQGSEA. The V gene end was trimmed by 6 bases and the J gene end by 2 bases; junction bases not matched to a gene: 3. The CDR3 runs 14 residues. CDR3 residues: CSVSGGAGANVLTF. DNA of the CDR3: TGCAGCGTCTCAGGGGGCGCTGGGGCCAACGTCCTGACTTTC.

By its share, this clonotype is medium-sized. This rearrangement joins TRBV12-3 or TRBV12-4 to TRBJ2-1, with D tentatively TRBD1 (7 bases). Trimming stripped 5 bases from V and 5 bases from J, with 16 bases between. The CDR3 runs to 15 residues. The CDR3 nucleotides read TGTGCCAGCAGTCCACAAGACAGGGAGGACAATGAGCAGTTCTTC. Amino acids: CASSPQDREDNEQFF.

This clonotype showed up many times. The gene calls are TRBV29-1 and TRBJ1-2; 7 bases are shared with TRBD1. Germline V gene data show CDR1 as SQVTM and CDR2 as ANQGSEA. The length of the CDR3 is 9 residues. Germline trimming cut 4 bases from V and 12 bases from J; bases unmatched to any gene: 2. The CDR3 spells CSVGQGDTF. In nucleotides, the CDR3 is TGCAGCGTTGGACAGGGAGACACCTTC.

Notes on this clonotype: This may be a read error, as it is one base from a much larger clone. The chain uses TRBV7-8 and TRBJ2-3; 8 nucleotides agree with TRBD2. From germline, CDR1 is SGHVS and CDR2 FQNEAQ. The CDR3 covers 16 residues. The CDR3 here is CVSSLETGGPPDTQYF. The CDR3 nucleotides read TGTGTCAGCAGCTTGGAAACGGGAGGGCCTCCAGATACGCAGTATTTT.

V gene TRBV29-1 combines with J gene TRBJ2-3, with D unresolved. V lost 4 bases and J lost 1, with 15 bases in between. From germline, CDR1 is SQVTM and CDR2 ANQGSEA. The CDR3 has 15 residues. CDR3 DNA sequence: TGCAGCGTTGCCATAAGAAGGTGGGGCACAGATACGCAGTATTTT. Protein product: CSVAIRRWGTDTQYF.

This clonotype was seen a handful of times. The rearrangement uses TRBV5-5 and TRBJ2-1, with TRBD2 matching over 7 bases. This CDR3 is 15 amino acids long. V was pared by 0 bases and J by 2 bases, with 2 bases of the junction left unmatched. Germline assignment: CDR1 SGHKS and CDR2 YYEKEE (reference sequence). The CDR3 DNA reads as TGTGCCAGCAGCTTGGGGACTAGTGCCTACAATGAGCAGTTCTTC. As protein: CASSLGTSAYNEQFF.

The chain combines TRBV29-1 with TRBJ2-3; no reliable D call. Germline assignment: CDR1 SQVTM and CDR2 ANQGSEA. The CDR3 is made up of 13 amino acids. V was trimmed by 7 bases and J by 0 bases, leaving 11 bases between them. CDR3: CSAGRLSTDTQYF. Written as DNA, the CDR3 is TGCAGCGCCGGAAGGCTTAGCACAGATACGCAGTATTTT.

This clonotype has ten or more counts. CDR3 region: CASSFPLETQYF. CDR3 DNA: TGTGCCAGCAGCTTCCCCCTCGAGACCCAGTACTTC. The V gene is TRBV7-6, the J gene TRBJ2-5; D is unclear. The CDR3 is 12 amino acids. V lost 3 bases and J 5 bases, leaving 7 bases between the germline ends. From germline, CDR1 is SGHVS and CDR2 FNYEAQ.

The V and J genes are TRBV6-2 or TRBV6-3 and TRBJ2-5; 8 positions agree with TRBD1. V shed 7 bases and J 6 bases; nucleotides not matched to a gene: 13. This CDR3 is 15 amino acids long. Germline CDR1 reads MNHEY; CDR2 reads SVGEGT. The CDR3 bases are TGTGCCAGCATTTCAGGCGGGACAGGAGGAAAGACCCAGTACTTC. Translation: CASISGGTGGKTQYF.